This record looks at one T cell receptor (beta chain) sequence and its context. The V gene's germline CDR1 is LNHDA and CDR2 SQIVND (reference sequence). There are 19 residues in the CDR3. V was pared by 4 bases and J by 9 bases, with 33 bases between. The data stem from a study of cytomegalovirus exposure and HLA in healthy donors. It was with 60 Vbeta and 13 Jbeta primers that the PCR ran. Repertoires were generated with immunoSEQ multiplex PCR, while TCRdb's copy carries only in-frame clones and drops some. Here the sample spans roughly 130,000 clones, around 81% being singletons. V is TRBV19 and J is TRBJ2-5; D is perhaps TRBD1 (5 bases). Sequenced input: PBMCs. This receptor was identified in a man between 18 and 29 years old in good health and CMV-seronegative. The CDR3 region has the DNA TGTGCCAGTAGTAACCCGGGCCTATCAAGAGACCCAGTTGGGGCCTCCCAGTACTTC. This sequence encodes CASSNPGLSRDPVGASQYF. The full variable domain, rest sourced from reference TRBV19 and TRBJ2-5, is DGGITQSPKYLFRKEGQNVTLSCEQNLNHDAMYWYRQDPGQGLRLIYYSQIVNDFQKGDIAEGYSVSREKKESFPLTVTSAQKNPTAFYLCASSNPGLSRDPVGASQYFGPGTRLLVL.